This T cell receptor (beta chain) was obtained from a study of blood T cell repertoires in COVID-19. Overall study: Some COVID-19 samples were acute and others convalescent; all came from the United States, Italy and Spain.

This clone was seen only once. Original processing methods: By means of reference gene primer amplification, nucleated cell counts were estimated. Only in-frame clones appear in the TCRdb table, and some are missing; sequencing was by immunoSEQ multiplex PCR. V and J calls and clone size are copied from that table; D and trimming were computed from the DNA. Among 97,000 or so clones, about nine tenths were seen once, and the ten largest hold about 4%. CDR1 and CDR2 from the germline V gene are MNHEY and SMNVEV (reference sequence). The junction had 7 bases not matched to a gene; V was cut back by 5 bases and J by 1 base. The CDR3 sequence is 16 residues long.

The specimen was peripheral blood. The sequence was obtained from a man younger than 35 with acute or convalescent COVID-19. This sequence joins TRBV27 and TRBJ1-5; the match to TRBD1 covers 8 bases. CDR3 sequence (DNA): TGTGCCAGCAGTGTCGGGACAGGCATGAGCAATCAGCCCCAGCATTTT. Amino acids: CASSVGTGMSNQPQHF.